The T cell receptor beta chain under discussion was sequenced for a study of beta chain features in type 1 diabetes. Points from the study as a whole: A closer apparent resemblance between naive, central memory and Treg TCRB repertoires was seen in patients than in healthy donors. A moderate, significant TCRB CDR3 shortening appeared in type 1 diabetes across four CD4+ subsets.

The authors obtained over 98% purity in all sorted populations. Reverse transcribing all isolated RNA meant expressed TCRB transcripts were sequenced. Generated by immunoSEQ multiplex PCR, the TCRdb table keeps only in-frame clones and is missing some. In the table there are some 160,000 clones, 7% to 10% of which are singletons. On this clone: Antigen unknown.

V lost 11 bases to trimming and J lost 2 bases, with 12 bases between them. Looked up from germline, CDR1 is LNHDA and CDR2 is SQIVND (reference sequence). The CDR3 has 13 amino acids. Sequenced material: central memory CD4+ T cells from blood. The chain uses TRBV19 and TRBJ2-2; D possibly corresponds to TRBD2 (5 bases). The clonotype originates from a woman younger than 35 in good health. In DNA form, the CDR3 reads TGTGCCGGCGAGGGTACTAACACCGGGGAGCTGTTTTTT. Residues: CAGEGTNTGELFF.